These 2 T cell receptor beta chains originate from one sample sequenced in a study of blood T cell repertoires in COVID-19. Profiled with immunoSEQ multiplex PCR; TCRdb holds only in-frame clones, not every one. This repertoire shows roughly 84,000 clones, 78% found once; its top ten account for approximately 40%. Sequencing used peripheral blood. These receptors were obtained from a man aged 55 to 70 with COVID-19, enrolled during active disease.

The table lists this clone with a count of one. The chain couples TRBV11-2 to TRBJ2-3; perhaps TRBD2 as D (6 bases). The CDR3 is 15 amino acids. V was trimmed by 4 bases and J by 2 bases, leaving 13 bases between them. Germline CDR1 is SGHAT and CDR2 is FQNNGV. Here the CDR3 reads CASSSGTGLTDTQYF. For the CDR3, the DNA is TGTGCCAGCAGCTCTGGGACTGGCCTCACAGATACGCAGTATTTT.

V usage is TRBV1 and J usage is TRBJ2-6; TRBD1, the table's D call, was not compared with the DNA. TRBV1 is a pseudogene segment. The length of the CDR3 is 18 residues. CDR3 DNA sequence: TGCACCAGCAGCCCACAGGGGCCATCATTCTCTGGGGCCAACGTCCTGACTTTC. Protein sequence: CTSSPQGPSFSGANVLTF.